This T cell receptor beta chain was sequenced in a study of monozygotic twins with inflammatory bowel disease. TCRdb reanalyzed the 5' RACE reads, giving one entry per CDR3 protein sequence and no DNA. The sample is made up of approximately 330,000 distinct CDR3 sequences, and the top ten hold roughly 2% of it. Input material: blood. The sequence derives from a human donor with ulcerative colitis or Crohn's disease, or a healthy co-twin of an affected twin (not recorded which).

CDR3: CASSPIPGGTDTQYF. The genes are TRBV6-4 and TRBJ2-3; without DNA, the TCRdb call of TRBD1 cannot be checked. CDR3 size: 15 residues. CDR1 and CDR2 from the germline V gene are MRHNA and SNTAGT.